These 26 T cell receptor beta chains originate from one sample sequenced in a study of response to subunit inactivated influenza vaccine. MiXCR, applied by TCRdb to the RT-PCR reads, yields one record per CDR3 protein. This table has 540,000 or so distinct CDR3 sequences, approximately 13% appearing once. The specimen comprised PBMCs from blood, sampled more than 35 days after vaccination. These receptors all stem from a man aged 50-59 years who received an inactivated influenza vaccine.

The V gene is TRBV6-1, the J gene TRBJ2-6, with D perhaps given as TRBD1 or TRBD2 (5 bases each). There are 11 residues in the CDR3. Germline values: CDR1 MNHNS, CDR2 SASEGT. V was trimmed by 7 bases and J by 13 bases, leaving 11 bases between them. CDR3 bases: TGTGCCAGCAATTTCGGGACGGTCCTGACTTTC. This codes for CASNFGTVLTF.

The V and J genes are TRBV6-1 and TRBJ1-1, with D unresolved. Germline CDR1 is MNHNS and CDR2 is SASEGT. The CDR3 covers 13 residues. V lost 8 bases, J lost 0 bases, and 10 bases lay in between. In nucleotides, the CDR3 is TGTGCCAGCGGTATGTCGCTGAACACTGAAGCTTTCTTT. It specifies CASGMSLNTEAFF.

A word on this clonotype: One end of the junction fails to match germline, which may point to a read error. The chain's CDR3 is CASSIAGVETQYF. CDR3 in DNA: TGTGCCAGCAGTATAGCAGGGGTGGAGACCCAGTACTTC. This chain connects TRBV12-3 or TRBV12-4 to TRBJ2-5; a possible D gene is TRBD1 (6 bases). CDR3 size: 13 residues.

The chain carries TRBV7-9 and TRBJ2-5; D is perhaps TRBD1 (6 bases). The CDR3 loop spans 15 amino acids. Deletions cut 4 bases from V and 2 bases from J, with 14 bases between. Per germline, CDR1 SEHNR and CDR2 FQNEAQ (reference sequence). The CDR3 DNA reads as TGTGCCAGCAGCTGGGGACAAGGGGGACAAGAGACCCAGTACTTC. Its translation: CASSWGQGGQETQYF.

V is TRBV6-1 and J is TRBJ2-7; 13 bases map to TRBD2. V dropped 4 bases and J dropped 3; count of bases not matched to a gene: 0. Germline V gene data show CDR1 as MNHNS and CDR2 as SASEGT. The CDR3 length is 14 residues. The CDR3 bases are TGTGCCAGCAGTGGACTAGCGGGAGGCTACGAGCAGTACTTC. It encodes CASSGLAGGYEQYF.

This clonotype was seen more than once but under ten times. The V and J genes are TRBV29-1 and TRBJ2-2; the match to TRBD1 covers 10 bases. The germline gives CDR1 SQVTM, CDR2 ANQGSEA. Trimming took 7 bases from V and 5 from J; bases not matched to a gene: 7. The CDR3 totals 14 residues. The CDR3 DNA reads as TGCAGCGCCGGGACAGGGGCTGGAACCGGGGAGCTGTTTTTT. It encodes CSAGTGAGTGELFF.

The genes are TRBV4-1 and TRBJ2-7; 10 bases match TRBD2. V was clipped by 4 bases and J by 5 bases; unmatched bases: 14. The V gene's germline CDR1 is MGHRA and CDR2 YSYEKL. The CDR3 totals 17 residues. The CDR3 spells CASSPHPLLAGINEQYF. The CDR3 nucleotides are TGCGCCAGCAGCCCCCACCCCCTACTAGCGGGAATCAACGAGCAGTACTTC.

This chain connects TRBV6-2 or TRBV6-3 to TRBJ2-3; 8 nucleotides line up with TRBD2. Germline-derived CDR1 and CDR2 are MNHEY and SVGEGT. There are 16 residues in the CDR3. Trimming at V came to 6 bases and at J to 3 bases, leaving 11 bases not matched to a gene. The CDR3 nucleotides read TGTGCCAGCAGCCTGTACCGGGGGGGCTCTACAGATACGCAGTATTTT. Protein sequence: CASSLYRGGSTDTQYF.

The chain carries TRBV6-5 and TRBJ2-3, with D tentatively TRBD2 (5 bases). Germline assignment: CDR1 MNHEY and CDR2 SVGAGI. This CDR3 region has 14 residues. Deletions cut 2 bases from V and 2 bases from J, with 8 bases between. The chain's CDR3 is CASSYRGPTDTQYF. In DNA form, the CDR3 reads TGTGCCAGCAGTTACCGCGGGCCCACAGATACGCAGTATTTT.

This clonotype has at least ten counts. The chain carries TRBV15 and TRBJ2-7; D may match TRBD1 or TRBD2 (6 bases each). This CDR3 is built from 15 residues. Trimming took off 5 bases at V and 7 bases at J, with 21 bases between the two ends. Germline CDR1 is LNHNV and CDR2 is YYDKDF (reference sequence). CDR3: CATSRGRGGGGEQYF. In nucleotides, the CDR3 is TGTGCCACCAGCCGAGGGCGGGGAGGAGGGGGTGAGCAGTACTTC.

This clonotype appeared a few times. The chain carries TRBV7-9 and TRBJ2-1; 9 positions agree with TRBD1. CDR1 is SEHNR and CDR2 is FQNEAQ in the germline V gene (reference sequence). The CDR3 length is 16 residues. Trimming removed 1 base from V and 2 bases from J; junction bases left unmatched: 3. The CDR3 here is CASSLEGQGTYNEQFF. DNA of the CDR3: TGTGCCAGCAGCTTAGAGGGACAGGGAACCTACAATGAGCAGTTCTTC.

The chain uses TRBV4-3 and TRBJ2-1; D may match TRBD1 or TRBD2 (5 bases each). The V and J ends lost 0 bases and 8 bases respectively, with 14 bases between them. This CDR3 comprises 15 residues. Per the germline V gene, CDR1 is LGHNA and CDR2 is YSLEER. The CDR3: CASSQDVEGFDEQFF. CDR3 DNA sequence: TGCGCCAGCAGCCAAGACGTAGAGGGGTTCGATGAGCAGTTCTTC.

This clonotype appeared a few times. The J gene is TRBJ1-6, the V gene TRBV12-3 or TRBV12-4; 9 bases line up with TRBD1. The CDR3 totals 14 residues. Losses at the gene ends were 4 bases for V and 10 bases for J; bases not matched to a gene: 5. The CDR3 reads CASSWRTGDSPLHF. CDR3 coding DNA: TGTGCCAGCAGTTGGAGGACAGGGGACTCACCCCTCCACTTT.

A few counts support this clonotype. The chain is built from TRBV5-1 and TRBJ2-3, with D possibly TRBD1 on 6 matching bases. Germline V gene data show CDR1 as SGHRS and CDR2 as YFSETQ. The CDR3 is 16 residues long. V gave up 0 bases and J gave up 0 bases, with 11 bases separating them. CDR3 coding DNA: TGCGCCAGCAGCTTGGAAGGGGACACTAGCACAGATACGCAGTATTTT. It translates to CASSLEGDTSTDTQYF.

This sequence joins TRBV4-1 and TRBJ1-2; D is uncertain. CDR1 is MGHRA, CDR2 YSYEKL, per germline. This CDR3 is built from 17 residues. Trimming stripped 0 bases from V and 4 bases from J, with 18 bases between. The CDR3 DNA sequence: TGCGCCAGCAGCCAAGATCTGGTGGTCAGAAACCGCTATGGCTACACCTTC. Translating it yields CASSQDLVVRNRYGYTF.

This rearrangement joins TRBV24-1 to TRBJ2-5; D is uncertain. Germline CDR1 reads KGHDR; CDR2 reads SFDVKD. CDR3 length: 16 residues. The V end lost 3 bases, the J end lost 1 base, and 14 bases lay between the germline ends. Here the CDR3 DNA reads TGTGCCACCAGTGATATGGGTAGCTCTGGCCAAGAGACCCAGTACTTC. This codes for CATSDMGSSGQETQYF.

The table lists this clonotype with a few counts. The chain is built from TRBV9 and TRBJ2-1; D is perhaps TRBD2 (5 bases). CDR1 and CDR2 (germline): SGDLS, YYNGEE. This CDR3 region has 15 residues. The V end lost 4 bases, the J end lost 8 bases, and 19 bases lay between the germline ends. Written as DNA, the CDR3 is TGTGCCAGCAGCCCCCTTGTGGGCAAGGGAGATGAGCAGTTCTTC. Residues: CASSPLVGKGDEQFF. Full variable domain (rest looked up from reference TRBV9 and TRBJ2-1): DSGVTQTPKHLITATGQRVTLRCSPRSGDLSVYWYQQSLDQGLQFLIQYYNGEERAKGNILERFSAQQFPDLHSELNLSSLELGDSALYFCASSPLVGKGDEQFFGPGTRLTVL.

This chain connects TRBV7-9 to TRBJ1-3; D remains unclear. The V gene's germline CDR1 is SEHNR and CDR2 FQNEAQ (reference sequence). Between the trimmed V and J ends, which lost 2 bases and 2 bases, there was a span of 7 bases. The CDR3 contains 14 residues. The CDR3 spells CASSLWTPGNTIYF. In DNA, the CDR3 is TGTGCCAGCAGCTTATGGACCCCTGGAAACACCATATATTTT.

There are a few counts of this clonotype. This sequence joins TRBV10-3 and TRBJ1-5, with TRBD1 matching over 9 bases. Trimming cost V 0 bases and J 6 bases; bases outside gene matches: 3. Germline values: CDR1 ENHRY, CDR2 SYGVKD. The CDR3 is 15 amino acids. CDR3 in amino acids: CAISESWTGAQPQHF. CDR3 DNA: TGTGCCATCAGTGAGTCGTGGACAGGGGCTCAGCCCCAGCATTTT.

This clonotype was seen at least ten times. The chain couples TRBV29-1 to TRBJ1-1; 7 nucleotides match TRBD1. Germline CDR1 SQVTM, CDR2 ANQGSEA. J gave up 1 base and V 4 bases, and 15 bases lay outside the gene matches. CDR3 length equals 17 residues. The CDR3 DNA is TGCAGCGTTGGAGGGGGCCGGACACGGAGGGGGAACACTGAAGCTTTCTTT. This translates into CSVGGGRTRRGNTEAFF.

This clonotype was detected only a few times. The CDR3 is CASSPPQDYFYEQYF. CDR3 DNA: TGTGCCAGCAGCCCCCCCCAGGACTATTTCTACGAGCAGTACTTC. The rearrangement joins TRBV28 to TRBJ2-7, with D perhaps TRBD2 (6 bases). V lost 6 bases and J lost 3, with 18 bases in between. The CDR3 consists of 15 residues. In germline, CDR1 is MDHEN, CDR2 SYDVKM.

This clonotype was counted between two and nine times. The chain joins TRBV20-1 to TRBJ2-7; D may match TRBD1 or TRBD2 (7 bases each). The length of the CDR3 is 13 residues. With 5 bases removed from V and 2 bases from J, the gap between germline ends came to 13 bases. Germline V gene data show CDR1 as DFQATT and CDR2 as SNEGSKA (reference sequence). CDR3 sequence (DNA): TGCAGTGCTCGGGGGGACAGACCCTACGAGCAGTACTTC. Protein sequence: CSARGDRPYEQYF.

This clonotype has a handful of counts. This chain links TRBV2 with TRBJ2-3; a weak D match, TRBD1 (7 bases). Between the trimmed V and J ends, which lost 8 bases and 5 bases, there was a span of 20 bases. There are 15 residues in the CDR3. CDR1 and CDR2 from the germline V gene are SNHLY and FYNNEI. Here the CDR3 DNA reads TGTGCCAGCCGACCTCTCAGGGGGGCCGTAGATACGCAGTATTTT. It is translated as CASRPLRGAVDTQYF.

The rearrangement joins TRBV29-1 to TRBJ2-3; TRBD2 matches at 9 bases. The V and J ends lost 4 bases and 2 bases, in that order; junction bases with no gene match: 4. This CDR3 is built from 14 residues. Per germline, CDR1 SQVTM and CDR2 ANQGSEA. The CDR3 sequence is CSVVAGAITDTQYF. The DNA for the CDR3 is TGCAGCGTTGTAGCGGGAGCAATCACAGATACGCAGTATTTT.

This clonotype occurred a few times. V gene TRBV7-2 combines with J gene TRBJ1-6; D uncertain. The germline V gene has CDR1 SGHTA and CDR2 FQGNSA. The CDR3 totals 15 residues. V was clipped by 2 bases and J by 8 bases, with 13 bases between them. CDR3 amino acids: CASSLWSTQDSPLHF. The CDR3 nucleotides read TGTGCCAGCAGCTTATGGTCTACCCAAGATTCACCCCTCCACTTT.

This clonotype was recorded at least ten times. The chain is built from TRBV29-1 and TRBJ1-3; the D is unclear. CDR1 and CDR2 from the germline V gene are SQVTM and ANQGSEA. The V end was cut by 4 bases, the J end by 0 bases, with 10 bases between. The CDR3 consists of 14 residues. The DNA for the CDR3 is TGCAGCGTTGGCAGTCCCTACTCTGGAAACACCATATATTTT. This sequence encodes CSVGSPYSGNTIYF.